This T cell receptor (beta chain) was obtained from a study of Ad26.COV2.S vaccination and SARS-CoV-2 variants. Study summary: The COV1001 Ad26.COV2.S trial arm included the donor. Once, or twice with 56 days between doses, Ad26.COV2.S was given intramuscularly. Study-level findings and limits: Spike-specific TCR breadth was greater after Ad26.COV2.S than placebo. Substantial post-vaccination breadth of spike-specific CD8+ and CD4+ T cell responses was reported.

Libraries were prepared by immunoSEQ multiplex PCR; TCRdb keeps only in-frame clonotypes and omits some of them. Of roughly 350,000 clones in the sample, about 86% are singletons; the top ten hold about 10%. Sample treatment: about 20 received Ad26.COV2.S at low or high dose, single or two shots; 5 received placebo; per-sample allocation not given. Sample collection was performed on day 63 after the first vaccine or placebo injection. With respect to this clone: The antigen remains undetermined.

The CDR3 totals 13 residues. The V gene's germline CDR1 is MNHEY and CDR2 SVGEGT. V gave up 4 bases and J gave up 0 bases, with 6 bases separating them. The chain links TRBV6-2 or TRBV6-3 to TRBJ1-1; D ambiguous. Sequenced here: peripheral blood, sampled in a trial of Ad26.COV2.S vaccine versus placebo. The sequence was collected from a person aged 18-60 years who received the Ad26.COV2.S COVID-19 vaccine or a placebo. Here the CDR3 reads CASSFGMNTEAFF. CDR3 nucleotide sequence: TGTGCCAGCAGTTTCGGGATGAACACTGAAGCTTTCTTT.